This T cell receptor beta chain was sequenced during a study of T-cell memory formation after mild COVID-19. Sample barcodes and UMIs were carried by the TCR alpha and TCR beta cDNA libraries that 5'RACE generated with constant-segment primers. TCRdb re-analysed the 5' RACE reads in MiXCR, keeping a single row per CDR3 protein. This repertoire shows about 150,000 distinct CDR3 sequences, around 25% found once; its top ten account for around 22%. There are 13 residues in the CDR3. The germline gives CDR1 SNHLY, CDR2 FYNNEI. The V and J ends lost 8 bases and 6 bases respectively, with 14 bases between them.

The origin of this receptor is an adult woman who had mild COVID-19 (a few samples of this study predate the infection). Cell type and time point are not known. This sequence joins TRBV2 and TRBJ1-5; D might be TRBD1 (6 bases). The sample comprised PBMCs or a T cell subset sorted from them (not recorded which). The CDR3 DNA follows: TGTGCCAGCGACCAGGGGTCAGGTCAGCCCCAGCATTTT. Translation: CASDQGSGQPQHF.